The rows below give T cell receptor beta chains drawn from one sample of a study of T cell responses to AZD1222 COVID-19 vaccine. Using immunoSEQ multiplex PCR, the repertoire was profiled, and TCRdb retains in-frame clones only, with some absent. The sample gives 120,000 or so clones, around nine tenths of which show up once; around 10% is in the top ten. The sequences come from peripheral blood, collected on day 0 of MenACWY control vaccination. The receptors were sampled from an adult in good health. Each CDR3 is given with its conserved first and last residue. The order of the fields is V gene, clone size, D gene, J gene, CDR3 DNA, CDR3 protein. A D gene is named only where the DNA matches it firmly. Clone size is not always given. Where it is, it says once, few, many or a class for expanded clones.

TRBV6-1	-	-	TRBJ1-1	TGTGCCAGCACCCAACAGGGACAGAACACTGAAGCTTTCTTT	CASTQQGQNTEAFF
TRBV7-8	-	TRBD1	TRBJ1-2	TGTGCCAGCAGCCGGGACAGGGTGACCTTGAACTATGGCTACACCTTC	CASSRDRVTLNYGYTF
TRBV11-2	-	TRBD2	TRBJ2-2	TGTGCCAGCAGCTTAGTTTATTCTAGCGGGAGTTCAGCCGGGGAGCTGTTTTTT	CASSLVYSSGSSAGELFF
TRBV9	-	TRBD2	TRBJ2-5	TGTGCCAGCAGCGTAGGTGGTAGCGGGAGTTGGGAGACCCAGTACTTC	CASSVGGSGSWETQYF
TRBV6-5	-	-	TRBJ2-2	TGTGCCAGCAGACCACAGGGCGCGAACACCGGGGAGCTGTTTTTT	CASRPQGANTGELFF
TRBV7-9	-	TRBD1	TRBJ2-3	TGTGCCAGCAGCCGAAGAACCGGGACAGGGCGTAGCACAGATACGCAGTATTTT	CASSRRTGTGRSTDTQYF
TRBV5-1	-	TRBD1	TRBJ1-4	TGCGCCAGCAGCTTGTGGGGGCCTGACAGGGGGCTGGATGAAAAACTGTTTTTT	CASSLWGPDRGLDEKLFF
TRBV28	-	-	TRBJ1-2	TGTGCCAGCAGTCCACAGGGAGGGGGGAATGGCTACACCTTC	CASSPQGGGNGYTF
TRBV7-3	few	TRBD1	TRBJ2-7	TGTGCCAGCAGCCAAGACAGGGGGCTGGGGCAGTACTTC	CASSQDRGLGQYF
TRBV18	-	TRBD2	TRBJ2-2	TGTGCCAGCTCATCGGGACTAGCGGGAGCCGGGGAGCTGTTTTTT	CASSSGLAGAGELFF